The clone carrying this TCR beta chain was observed a handful of times. This record comes from a study of T-cell memory formation after mild COVID-19. On the study more broadly: The two donors had largely donor-specific TCR clusters.

Germline loops: CDR1 SGHNT, CDR2 YYREEE (reference sequence). There are 12 residues in the CDR3. Trimming took 0 bases from V and 8 from J, leaving 8 bases between them. Libraries for TCRalpha and TCRbeta carried sample barcodes and unique molecular identifiers via 5'RACE. TCRdb used MiXCR to reprocess the 5' RACE reads, holding one entry per CDR3 protein. Here the sample spans about 170,000 distinct CDR3 sequences, over 10% being singletons. The rearrangement links TRBV5-4 to TRBJ1-2; D call uncertain. The receptor was derived from a man younger than 35 who had mild COVID-19 (a few samples of this study predate the infection). Cell type and time point are not known. The sample taken for sequencing was PBMCs or a T cell subset sorted from them (not recorded which). Written as DNA, the CDR3 is TGTGCCAGCAGCTTGGACGCCGGGGGCTACACCTTC. Translated, it gives CASSLDAGGYTF. The whole variable domain, filled in from reference TRBV5-4 and TRBJ1-2, reads ETGVTQSPTHLIKTRGQQVTLRCSSQSGHNTVSWYQQALGQGPQFIFQYYREEENGRGNFPPRFSGLQFPNYSSELNVNALELDDSALYLCASSLDAGGYTFGSGTRLTVV.